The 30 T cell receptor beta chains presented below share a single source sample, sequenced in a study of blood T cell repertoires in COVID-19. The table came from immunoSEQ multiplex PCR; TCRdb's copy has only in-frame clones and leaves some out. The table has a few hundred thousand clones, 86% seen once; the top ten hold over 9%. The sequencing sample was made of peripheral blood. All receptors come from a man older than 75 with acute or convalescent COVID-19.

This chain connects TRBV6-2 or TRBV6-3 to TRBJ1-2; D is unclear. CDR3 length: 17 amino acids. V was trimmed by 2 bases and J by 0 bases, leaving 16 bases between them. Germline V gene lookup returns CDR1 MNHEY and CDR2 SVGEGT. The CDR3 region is CASSYPTALIANYGYTF. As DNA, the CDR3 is TGTGCCAGCAGTTACCCCACCGCCCTGATAGCTAACTATGGCTACACCTTC.

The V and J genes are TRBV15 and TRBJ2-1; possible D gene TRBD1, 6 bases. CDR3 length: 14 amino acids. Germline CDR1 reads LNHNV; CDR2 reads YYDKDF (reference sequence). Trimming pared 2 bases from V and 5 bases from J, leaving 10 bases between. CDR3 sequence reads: CATSRPGHHNEQFF. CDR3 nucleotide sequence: TGTGCCACCAGCAGACCGGGACACCACAATGAGCAGTTCTTC.

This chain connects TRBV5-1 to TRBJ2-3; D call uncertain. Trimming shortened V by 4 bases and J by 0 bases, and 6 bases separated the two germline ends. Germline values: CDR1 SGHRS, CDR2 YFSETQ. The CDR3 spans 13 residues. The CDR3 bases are TGCGCCAGCAGCCCAACTAGCACAGATACGCAGTATTTT. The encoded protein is CASSPTSTDTQYF.

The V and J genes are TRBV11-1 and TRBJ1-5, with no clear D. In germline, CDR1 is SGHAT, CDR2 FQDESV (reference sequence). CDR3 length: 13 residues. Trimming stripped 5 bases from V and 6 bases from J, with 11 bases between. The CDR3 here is CASSIGESQPQHF. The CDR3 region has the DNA TGTGCCAGCAGCATAGGCGAAAGTCAGCCCCAGCATTTT. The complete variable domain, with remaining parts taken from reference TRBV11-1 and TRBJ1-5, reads EAEVAQSPRYKITEKSQAVAFWCDPISGHATLYWYRQILGQGPELLVQFQDESVVDDSQLPKDRFSAERLKGVDSTLKIQPAELGDSAMYLCASSIGESQPQHFGDGTRLSIL.

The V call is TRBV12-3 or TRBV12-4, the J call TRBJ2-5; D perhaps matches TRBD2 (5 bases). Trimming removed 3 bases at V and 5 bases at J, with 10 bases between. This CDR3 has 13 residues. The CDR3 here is CASSLSGSETQYF. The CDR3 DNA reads TGTGCCAGCAGTTTGTCGGGATCCGAGACCCAGTACTTC.

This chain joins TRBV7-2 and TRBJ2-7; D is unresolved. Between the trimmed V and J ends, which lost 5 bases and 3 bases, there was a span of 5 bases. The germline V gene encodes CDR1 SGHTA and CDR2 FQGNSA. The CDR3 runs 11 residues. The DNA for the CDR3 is TGTGCCAGCAGCGCCAGCTACGAGCAGTACTTC. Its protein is CASSASYEQYF.

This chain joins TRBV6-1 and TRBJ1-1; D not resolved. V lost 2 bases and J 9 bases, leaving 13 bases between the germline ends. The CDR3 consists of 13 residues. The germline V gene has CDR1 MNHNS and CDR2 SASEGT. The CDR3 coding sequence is TGTGCCAGCAGTGAACCGGGTTCCGGGAAAGCTTTCTTT. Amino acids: CASSEPGSGKAFF.

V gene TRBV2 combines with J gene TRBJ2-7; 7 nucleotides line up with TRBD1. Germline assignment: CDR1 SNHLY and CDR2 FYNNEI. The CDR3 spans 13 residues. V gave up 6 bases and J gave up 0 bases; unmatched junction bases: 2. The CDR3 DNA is TGTGCCAGCAGCGGGGACAGCTCCTACGAGCAGTACTTC. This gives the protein CASSGDSSYEQYF.

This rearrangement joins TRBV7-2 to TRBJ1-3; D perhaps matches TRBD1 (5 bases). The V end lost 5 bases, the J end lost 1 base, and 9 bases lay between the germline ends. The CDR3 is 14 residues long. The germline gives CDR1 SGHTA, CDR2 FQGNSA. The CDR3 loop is CASSRDSSGNTIYF. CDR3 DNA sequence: TGTGCCAGCAGCCGTGACAGTTCTGGAAACACCATATATTTT.

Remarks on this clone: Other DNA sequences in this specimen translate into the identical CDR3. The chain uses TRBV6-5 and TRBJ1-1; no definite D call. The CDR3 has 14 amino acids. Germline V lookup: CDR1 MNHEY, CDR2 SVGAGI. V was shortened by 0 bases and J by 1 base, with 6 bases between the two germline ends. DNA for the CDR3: TGTGCCAGCAGTTACTCCAGCGCGAACACTGAAGCTTTCTTT. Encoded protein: CASSYSSANTEAFF.

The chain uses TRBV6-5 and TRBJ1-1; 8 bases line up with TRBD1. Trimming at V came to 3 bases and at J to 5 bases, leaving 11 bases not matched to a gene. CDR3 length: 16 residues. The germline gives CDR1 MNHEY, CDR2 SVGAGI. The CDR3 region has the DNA TGTGCCAGCAGTTATCATAGGACAGGGTTTCGGACTGAAGCTTTCTTT. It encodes CASSYHRTGFRTEAFF.

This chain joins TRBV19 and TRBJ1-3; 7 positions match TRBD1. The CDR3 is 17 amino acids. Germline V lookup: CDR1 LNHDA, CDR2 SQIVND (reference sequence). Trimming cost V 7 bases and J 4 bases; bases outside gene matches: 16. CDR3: CASTESGTVVRGNTIYF. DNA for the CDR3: TGTGCCAGTACCGAGTCCGGGACAGTTGTCCGGGGAAACACCATATATTTT.

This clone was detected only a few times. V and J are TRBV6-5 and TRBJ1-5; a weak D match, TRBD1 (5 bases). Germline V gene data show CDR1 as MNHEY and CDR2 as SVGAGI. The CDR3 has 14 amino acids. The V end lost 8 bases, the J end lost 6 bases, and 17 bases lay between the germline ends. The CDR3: CASSSGGSRQPQHF. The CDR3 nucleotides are TGTGCCAGCTCATCGGGGGGTTCACGTCAGCCCCAGCATTTT.

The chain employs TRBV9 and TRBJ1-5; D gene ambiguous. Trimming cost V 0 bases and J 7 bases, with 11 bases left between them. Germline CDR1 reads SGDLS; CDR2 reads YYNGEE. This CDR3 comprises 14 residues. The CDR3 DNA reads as TGTGCCAGCAGCGTAGGGCCGACGGGACAGCCCCAGCATTTT. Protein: CASSVGPTGQPQHF. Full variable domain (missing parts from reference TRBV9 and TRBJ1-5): DSGVTQTPKHLITATGQRVTLRCSPRSGDLSVYWYQQSLDQGLQFLIQYYNGEERAKGNILERFSAQQFPDLHSELNLSSLELGDSALYFCASSVGPTGQPQHFGDGTRLSIL.

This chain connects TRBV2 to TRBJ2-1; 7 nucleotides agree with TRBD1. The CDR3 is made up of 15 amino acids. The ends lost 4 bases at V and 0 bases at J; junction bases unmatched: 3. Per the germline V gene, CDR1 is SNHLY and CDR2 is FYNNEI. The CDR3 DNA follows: TGTGCCAGCAGTGTAGGGACAGTCTCCTACAATGAGCAGTTCTTC. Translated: CASSVGTVSYNEQFF.

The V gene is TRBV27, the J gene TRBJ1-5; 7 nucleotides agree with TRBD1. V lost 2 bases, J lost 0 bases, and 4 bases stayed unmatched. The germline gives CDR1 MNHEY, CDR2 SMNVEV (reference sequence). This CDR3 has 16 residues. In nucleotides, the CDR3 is TGTGCCAGCAGTTTACGGCAGGGGGTTAGCAATCAGCCCCAGCATTTT. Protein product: CASSLRQGVSNQPQHF.

The CDR3, as DNA: TGTGCCAGCAGTTTACTCGACGGGAATTCACCCCTCCACTTT. It yields the protein CASSLLDGNSPLHF. V gene TRBV6-5 combines with J gene TRBJ1-6; no firm D call. The germline V gene has CDR1 MNHEY and CDR2 SVGAGI. V lost 4 bases and J lost 7, with 11 bases in between. This CDR3 comprises 14 residues.

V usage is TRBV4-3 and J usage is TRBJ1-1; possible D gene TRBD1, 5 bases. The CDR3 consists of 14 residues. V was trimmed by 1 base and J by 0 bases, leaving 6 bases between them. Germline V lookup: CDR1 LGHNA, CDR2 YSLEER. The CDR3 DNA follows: TGCGCCAGCAGCCAAGGGGGCATGAACACTGAAGCTTTCTTT. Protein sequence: CASSQGGMNTEAFF.

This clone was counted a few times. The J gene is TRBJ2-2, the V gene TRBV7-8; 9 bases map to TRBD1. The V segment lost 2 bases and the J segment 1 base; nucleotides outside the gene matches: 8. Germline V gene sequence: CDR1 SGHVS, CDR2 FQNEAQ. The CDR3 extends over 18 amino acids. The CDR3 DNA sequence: TGTGCCAGCAGCTTACGAGCCTGGACAGGGGAGAACACCGGGGAGCTGTTTTTT. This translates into CASSLRAWTGENTGELFF.

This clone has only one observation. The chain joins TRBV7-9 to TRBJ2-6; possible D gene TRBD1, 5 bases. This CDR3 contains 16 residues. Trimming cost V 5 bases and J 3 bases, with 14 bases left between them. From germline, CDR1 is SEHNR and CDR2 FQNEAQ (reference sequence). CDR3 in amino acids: CASSPLWGLGANVLTF. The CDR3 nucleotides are TGTGCCAGCAGCCCCCTATGGGGCCTTGGGGCCAACGTCCTGACTTTC.

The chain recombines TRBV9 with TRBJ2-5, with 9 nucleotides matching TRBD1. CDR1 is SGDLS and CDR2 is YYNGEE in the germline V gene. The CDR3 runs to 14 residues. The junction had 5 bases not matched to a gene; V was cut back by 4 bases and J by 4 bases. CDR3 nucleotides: TGTGCCAGCAGCCCGGGACAGGGTGGAGAGACCCAGTACTTC. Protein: CASSPGQGGETQYF.

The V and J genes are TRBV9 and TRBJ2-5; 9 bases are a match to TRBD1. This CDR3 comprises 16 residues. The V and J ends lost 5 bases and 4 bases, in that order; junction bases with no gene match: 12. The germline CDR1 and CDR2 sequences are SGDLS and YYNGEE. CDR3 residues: CASSLLRTGDRETQYF. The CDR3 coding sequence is TGTGCCAGCAGTCTGCTGAGGACAGGGGACCGAGAGACCCAGTACTTC.

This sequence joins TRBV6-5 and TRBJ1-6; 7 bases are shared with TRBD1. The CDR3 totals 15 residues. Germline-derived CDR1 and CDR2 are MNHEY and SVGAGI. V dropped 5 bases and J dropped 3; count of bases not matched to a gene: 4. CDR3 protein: CASSQTGVYNSPLHF. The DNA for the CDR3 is TGTGCCAGCAGTCAAACAGGGGTCTATAATTCACCCCTCCACTTT.

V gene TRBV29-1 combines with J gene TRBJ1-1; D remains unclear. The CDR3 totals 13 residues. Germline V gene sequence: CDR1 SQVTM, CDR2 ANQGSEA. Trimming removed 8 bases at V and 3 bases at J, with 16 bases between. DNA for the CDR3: TGCAGCCCACAATTTGGCTCGTACACTGAAGCTTTCTTT. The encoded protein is CSPQFGSYTEAFF.

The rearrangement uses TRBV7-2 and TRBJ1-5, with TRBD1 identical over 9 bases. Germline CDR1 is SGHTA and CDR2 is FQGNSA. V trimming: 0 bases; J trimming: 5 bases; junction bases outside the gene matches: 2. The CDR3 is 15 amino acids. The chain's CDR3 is CASSLAHRGHQPQHF. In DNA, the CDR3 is TGTGCCAGCAGCTTAGCGCACAGGGGGCATCAGCCCCAGCATTTT.

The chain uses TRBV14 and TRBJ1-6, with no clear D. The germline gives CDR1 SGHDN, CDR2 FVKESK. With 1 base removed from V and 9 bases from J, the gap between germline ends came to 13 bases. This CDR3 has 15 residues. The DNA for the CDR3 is TGTGCCAGCAGCCAAGCGGCAGTTTGGAGTTCACCCCTCCACTTT. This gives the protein CASSQAAVWSSPLHF.

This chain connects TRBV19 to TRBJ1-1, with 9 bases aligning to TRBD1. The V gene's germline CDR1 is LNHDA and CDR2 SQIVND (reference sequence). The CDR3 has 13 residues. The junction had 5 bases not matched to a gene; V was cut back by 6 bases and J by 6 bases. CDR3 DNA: TGTGCCAGTAGCGGACAGGGGATCGCTGAAGCTTTCTTT. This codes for CASSGQGIAEAFF.

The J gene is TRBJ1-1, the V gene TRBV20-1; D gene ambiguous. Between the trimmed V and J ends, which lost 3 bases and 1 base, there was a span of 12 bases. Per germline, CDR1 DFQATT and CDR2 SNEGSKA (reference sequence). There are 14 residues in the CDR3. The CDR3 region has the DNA TGCAGTGCTAGTCGGGAAGGGTGGAACACTGAAGCTTTCTTT. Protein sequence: CSASREGWNTEAFF.

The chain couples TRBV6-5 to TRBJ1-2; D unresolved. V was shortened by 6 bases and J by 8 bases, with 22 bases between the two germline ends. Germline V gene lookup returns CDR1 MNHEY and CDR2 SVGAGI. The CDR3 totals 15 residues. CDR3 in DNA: TGTGCCAGCAGATACGCGGGAGGCAGGAAAAGAGGCTACACCTTC. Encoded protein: CASRYAGGRKRGYTF.

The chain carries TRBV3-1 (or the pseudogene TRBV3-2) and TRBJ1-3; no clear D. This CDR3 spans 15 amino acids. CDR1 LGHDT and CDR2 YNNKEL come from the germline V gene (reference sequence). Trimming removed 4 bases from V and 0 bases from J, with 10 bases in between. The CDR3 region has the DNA TGTGCCAGCAGCCCCAGCGGAGCCTCTGGAAACACCATATATTTT. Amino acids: CASSPSGASGNTIYF.